This T cell receptor (beta chain) was sequenced in a study of vaccination and CD4 T cells after COVID-19. The germline CDR1 and CDR2 sequences are DFQATT and SNEGSKA (reference sequence). The V end lost 0 bases, the J end lost 1 base, and 12 bases lay between the germline ends. The CDR3 totals 15 residues. With the Oncomine TCR Beta short-read assay, DNA from cultured CD4+ T cells was sequenced. TCRdb reprocessed the PCR reads via MiXCR and lists one record per CDR3 protein. The table has 11,000 to 15,000 distinct CDR3 sequences, about 40% seen once. Treatment of the sample: approximately 9-day PBMC culture with coronavirus spike peptide pools or control peptides (ViraFEST assay). ViraFEST used peptide pools to expand antigen-specific T cells before TCR sequencing. Whole-study findings and limits: There was no significant change from roughly 21 to 40 median reactive clonotypes.

A note on this clonotype: The antigen remains undetermined.

Sequenced input: CD4+ T cells from blood, cultured in vitro. The receptor was isolated from a human donor who had recovered from COVID-19. The chain links TRBV20-1 to TRBJ1-1; no definite D call. The CDR3 loop reads CSARDYVRGNTEAFF. The CDR3 DNA follows: TGCAGTGCTAGAGATTATGTACGAGGGAACACTGAAGCTTTCTTT.